The source of this TCR beta chain is a study of blood T cell repertoires in COVID-19. From germline, CDR1 is SNHLY and CDR2 FYNNEI. V lost 5 bases, J lost 6 bases, and 6 bases stayed unmatched. The CDR3 contains 14 residues. Sequencing used immunoSEQ multiplex PCR; TCRdb keeps in-frame clones, though not all of them. The sample records around 200,000 clones, about nine tenths being singletons. The chain uses TRBV2 and TRBJ1-4; 7 bases agree with TRBD1. The sequenced material came from peripheral blood. The TCR was taken from a man aged 40-49 years with acute or convalescent COVID-19. Written as DNA, the CDR3 is TGTGCCAGCAGTACAGACAGGGCGGATGAAAAACTGTTTTTT. Amino acid sequence: CASSTDRADEKLFF.